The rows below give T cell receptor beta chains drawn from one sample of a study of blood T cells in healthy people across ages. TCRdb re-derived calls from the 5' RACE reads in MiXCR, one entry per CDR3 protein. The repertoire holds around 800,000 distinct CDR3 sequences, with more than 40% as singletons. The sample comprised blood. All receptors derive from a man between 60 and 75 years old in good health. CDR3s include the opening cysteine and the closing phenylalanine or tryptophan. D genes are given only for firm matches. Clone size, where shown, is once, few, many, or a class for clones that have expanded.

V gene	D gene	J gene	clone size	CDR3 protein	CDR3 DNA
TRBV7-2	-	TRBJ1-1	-	CASSATRDTKAFF	TGTGCCAGCAGCGCAACTAGGGACACTAAAGCTTTCTTT
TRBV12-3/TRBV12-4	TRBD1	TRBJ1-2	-	CASSTLTGVSGYTF	TGTGCCAGCAGTACCCTGACAGGGGTCAGCGGCTACACCTTC
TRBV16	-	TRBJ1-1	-	CASSPTASAFF	TGTGCCAGCAGCCCCACAGCCTCAGCTTTCTTT
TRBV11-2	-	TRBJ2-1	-	CASSLKRPRLLINNEQFF	TGTGCCAGCAGCTTAAAACGGCCACGATTACTAATAAACAATGAGCAGTTCTTC
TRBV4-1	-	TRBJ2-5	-	CASSQDLGGGGETQYF	TGCGCCAGCAGCCAAGACCTTGGTGGCGGTGGTGAGACCCAGTACTTC
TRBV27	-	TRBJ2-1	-	CASRKAGGLRANEQFF	TGTGCCAGCAGAAAGGCAGGCGGGCTGCGGGCCAATGAGCAGTTCTTC
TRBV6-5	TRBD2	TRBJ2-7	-	CASSRSGMGSYEQYF	TGTGCCAGCAGCAGAAGCGGGATGGGGTCCTACGAGCAGTACTTC
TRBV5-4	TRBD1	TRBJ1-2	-	CASSLPGQLNYGYTF	TGTGCCAGCAGCTTGCCGGGACAGCTAAACTATGGCTACACCTTC
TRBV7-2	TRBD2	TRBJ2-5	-	CASSPLQRGEETQYF	TGTGCCAGCAGCCCCCTTCAGCGGGGCGAAGAGACCCAGTACTTC
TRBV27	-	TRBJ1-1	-	CASSLRIPKATEAFF	TGTGCCAGCAGTTTAAGGATCCCTAAGGCCACTGAAGCTTTCTTT
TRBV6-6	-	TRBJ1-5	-	CAAGRGGNQPQHF	TGTGCCGCGGGGAGGGGAGGCAATCAGCCCCAGCATTTT
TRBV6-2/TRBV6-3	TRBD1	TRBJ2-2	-	CASRPTGQGNTGELFF	TGTGCCAGCAGACCAACGGGACAGGGAAACACCGGGGAGCTGTTTTTT
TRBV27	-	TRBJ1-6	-	CASRPGRHSYNSPLHF	TGTGCCAGCAGACCGGGACGGCACTCCTATAATTCACCCCTCCACTTT
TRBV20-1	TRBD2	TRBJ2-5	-	CSAPGLAGDMQETQYF	TGCAGTGCTCCCGGACTAGCGGGGGACATGCAAGAGACCCAGTACTTC
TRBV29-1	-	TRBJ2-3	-	CSVGVATQYF	TGCAGCGTTGGGGTGGCTACGCAGTATTTT
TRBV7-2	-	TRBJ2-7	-	CASSLAGVRGEQYF	TGTGCCAGCAGCTTAGCGGGGGTTCGAGGCGAGCAGTACTTC
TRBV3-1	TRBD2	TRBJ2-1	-	CASRSLAGGSEQFF	TGTGCCAGCAGATCCCTAGCGGGGGGTAGTGAGCAGTTCTTC
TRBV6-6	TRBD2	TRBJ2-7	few	CASTSAAGPYEQYF	TGTGCCAGCACTTCCGCAGCGGGACCCTACGAGCAGTACTTC
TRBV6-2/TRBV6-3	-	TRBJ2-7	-	CASSYLEIYEQYF	TGTGCCAGCAGTTATCTAGAAATCTACGAGCAGTACTTC
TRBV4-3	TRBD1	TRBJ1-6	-	CASSPDRLELDSPLHF	TGCGCCAGCAGCCCGGACAGGCTAGAACTGGATTCACCCCTCCACTTT
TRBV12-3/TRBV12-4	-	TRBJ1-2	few	CASRGSGATYGYTF	TGTGCCAGCAGAGGGTCAGGGGCGACCTATGGCTACACCTTC
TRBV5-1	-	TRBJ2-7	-	CASSLGQESSYEQYF	TGCGCCAGCAGCTTGGGACAGGAGAGCTCCTACGAGCAGTACTTC
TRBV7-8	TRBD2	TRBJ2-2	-	CASSPTSGIYTGELFF	TGTGCCAGCAGCCCGACTAGCGGGATATACACCGGGGAGCTGTTTTTT
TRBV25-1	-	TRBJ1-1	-	CASSEPRGGPRKAFF	TGTGCCAGCAGTGAACCCCGGGGGGGGCCTCGGAAGGCTTTCTTT
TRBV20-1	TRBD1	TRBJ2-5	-	CSSSDRGVQETQYF	TGCTCCTCGTCGGACAGGGGAGTCCAAGAGACCCAGTACTTC
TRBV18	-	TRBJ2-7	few	CASSPQEVLHEQYF	TGTGCCAGCTCACCACAGGAGGTTCTCCACGAGCAGTACTTC
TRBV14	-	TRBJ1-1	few	CASSRNLRLNTEAFF	TGTGCCAGCAGCCGTAATTTGAGACTTAACACTGAAGCTTTCTTT
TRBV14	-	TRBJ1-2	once	CASSQEGGRGQIYGYTF	TGTGCCAGCAGCCAAGAGGGGGGGAGAGGGCAGATCTATGGCTACACCTTC
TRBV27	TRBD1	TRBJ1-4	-	CASSTGTGREKLFF	TGTGCCAGCAGCACCGGGACAGGTCGTGAAAAACTGTTTTTT
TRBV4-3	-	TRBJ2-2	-	CASSQDTAGVNTGELFF	TGCGCCAGCAGCCAAGATACAGCGGGCGTTAACACCGGGGAGCTGTTTTTT
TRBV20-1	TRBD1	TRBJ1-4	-	CSATTGTASEKLFF	TGCAGTGCGACGACCGGGACAGCCAGCGAAAAACTGTTTTTT
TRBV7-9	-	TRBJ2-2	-	CASSSWTGELFF	TGTGCCAGCAGCTCCTGGACCGGGGAGCTGTTTTTT
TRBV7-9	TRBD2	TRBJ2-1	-	CASSSGTSGGSGLEQFF	TGTGCCAGCAGCTCAGGGACTAGCGGGGGTTCCGGGCTCGAGCAGTTCTTC
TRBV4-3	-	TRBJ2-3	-	CASSQEYGLDTDTQYF	TGCGCCAGCAGCCAAGAGTACGGACTTGACACAGATACGCAGTATTTT
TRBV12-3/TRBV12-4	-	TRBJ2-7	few	CASRVGGSLYEQYF	TGTGCCAGCAGAGTCGGGGGAAGTCTCTACGAGCAGTACTTC
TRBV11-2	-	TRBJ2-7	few	CASSLKDSREQYF	TGTGCCAGCAGCTTAAAGGACAGTCGCGAGCAGTACTTC
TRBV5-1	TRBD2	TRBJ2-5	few	CASSSGTSNQETQYF	TGCGCCAGCAGCTCCGGGACTAGCAATCAAGAGACCCAGTACTTC
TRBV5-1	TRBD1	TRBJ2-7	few	CASSARTTGVGEQYF	TGCGCCAGCAGCGCAAGAACGACAGGGGTTGGCGAGCAGTACTTC
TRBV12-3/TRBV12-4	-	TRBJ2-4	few	CASSGTSTNIQYF	TGTGCCAGCAGCGGGACATCTACGAACATTCAGTACTTC
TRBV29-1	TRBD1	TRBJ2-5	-	CSVGTGGSKTQYF	TGCAGCGTTGGGACAGGGGGCTCGAAGACCCAGTACTTC
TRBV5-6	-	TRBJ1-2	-	CASSLKAYGYTF	TGTGCCAGCAGCTTGAAAGCCTATGGCTACACCTTC
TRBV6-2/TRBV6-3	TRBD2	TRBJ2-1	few	CASSHSGEGNEQFF	TGTGCCAGCAGTCATAGCGGGGAAGGGAATGAGCAGTTCTTC
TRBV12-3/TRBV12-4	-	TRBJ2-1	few	CASSFRRLNEQFF	TGTGCCAGCAGTTTCAGACGGTTGAATGAGCAGTTCTTC
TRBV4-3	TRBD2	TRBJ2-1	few	CASSQGFGTRHNEQFF	TGCGCCAGCAGCCAAGGGTTTGGGACTAGACACAATGAGCAGTTCTTC
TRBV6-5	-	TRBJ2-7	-	CASRKDAVSSYEQYF	TGTGCCAGCAGAAAAGACGCGGTGAGCTCCTACGAGCAGTACTTC
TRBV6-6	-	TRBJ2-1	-	CASTQGVTAEQFF	TGTGCCAGCACCCAAGGGGTAACGGCCGAGCAGTTCTTC
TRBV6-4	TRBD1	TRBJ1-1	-	CASSDSDRGRAFF	TGTGCCAGCAGTGACTCAGACAGGGGGAGAGCTTTCTTT
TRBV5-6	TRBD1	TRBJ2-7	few	CASSLDGTGVYEQYF	TGTGCCAGCAGCTTGGACGGGACAGGGGTCTACGAGCAGTACTTC
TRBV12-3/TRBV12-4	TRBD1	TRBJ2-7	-	CASSPSGQTYEQYF	TGTGCCAGCAGCCCGTCGGGACAGACCTACGAGCAGTACTTC
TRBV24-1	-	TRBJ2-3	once	CATSDAITDTQYF	TGTGCCACCAGTGATGCGATTACAGATACGCAGTATTTT
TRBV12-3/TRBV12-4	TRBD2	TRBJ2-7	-	CASSSSGGSDEQYF	TGTGCCAGCAGTTCGAGCGGGGGGAGCGACGAGCAGTACTTC
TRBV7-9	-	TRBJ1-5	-	CASGQDYQPQHF	TGTGCCAGCGGCCAGGATTATCAGCCCCAGCATTTT
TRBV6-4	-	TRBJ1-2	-	CASKGQNYGYTF	TGTGCCAGCAAGGGGCAAAACTATGGCTACACCTTC